This entry concerns a single T cell receptor beta chain. Its specificity is unknown. This entry belongs to a study of T cell responses to AZD1222 COVID-19 vaccine. Study as a whole: Recipients boosted at about 4 weeks or about 12 weeks are pooled. Study-level results: Researchers took repertoire samples only after the peak T cell response had come. Females made up more of the donors, who were largely white British, and clonal diversity may have come out too low. AZD1222 recipients seropositive at baseline numbered only five to seven.

The CDR3 is made up of 13 amino acids. J was trimmed by 2 bases and V by 3 bases; bases with no gene match: 0. Germline CDR1 and CDR2: SGHDN and FVKESK. Clones were sequenced by immunoSEQ multiplex PCR, and TCRdb holds only the in-frame ones, with some missing. The profile shows 100,000 to 150,000 clones, approximately 90% of them singletons. The chain links TRBV14 to TRBJ1-2, with TRBD1 identical over 7 bases. The sequencing here drew on peripheral blood, taken on day 0 of AZD1222 vaccination. This TCR derives from an adult in good health. This CDR3 reads CASSHRGNYGYTF. The CDR3 nucleotides are TGTGCCAGCAGCCACAGGGGGAACTATGGCTACACCTTC.